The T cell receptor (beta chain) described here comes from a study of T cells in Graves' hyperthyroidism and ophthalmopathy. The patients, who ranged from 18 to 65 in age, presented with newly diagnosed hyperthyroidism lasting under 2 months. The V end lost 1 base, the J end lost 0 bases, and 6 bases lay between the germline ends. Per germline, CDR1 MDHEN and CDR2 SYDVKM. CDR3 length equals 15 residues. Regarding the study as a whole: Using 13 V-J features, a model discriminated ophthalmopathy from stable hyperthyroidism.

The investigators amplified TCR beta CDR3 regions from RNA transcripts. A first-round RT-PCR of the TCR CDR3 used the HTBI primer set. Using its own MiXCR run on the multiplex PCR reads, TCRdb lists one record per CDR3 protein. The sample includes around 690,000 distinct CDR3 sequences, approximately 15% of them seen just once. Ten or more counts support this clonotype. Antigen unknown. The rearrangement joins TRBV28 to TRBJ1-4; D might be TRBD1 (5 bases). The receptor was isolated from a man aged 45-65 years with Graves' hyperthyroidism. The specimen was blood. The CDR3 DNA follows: TGTGCCAGCAGTTTATCGGGGGCAACTAATGAAAAACTGTTTTTT. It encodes CASSLSGATNEKLFF.